The clone carrying this T cell receptor (beta chain) is deemed medium-sized. Its specificity is unknown. Single TCR cDNA molecules each had their own unique molecular identifier. Using its own MiXCR run on the 5' RACE reads, TCRdb lists one record per CDR3 protein. The repertoire includes over a thousand distinct CDR3 sequences, 4.5% to 5% of them detected once, and 11% sits in the top ten. The sample comes from a study of spatial heterogeneity in lung cancer. Study-level information: As counted in raw reads, each unique TCR and UMI combination appeared more than ten times on average.

Germline lookup yields CDR1 SQVTM and CDR2 ANQGSEA. The CDR3 has 11 amino acids. Trimming removed 3 bases at V and 8 bases at J, with 7 bases between. Study conclusions and caveats: Intratumoral expanded alpha and beta TCR counts were found to track tumor mutation counts. Approximate estimated coverage of tumor T cells amounted to approximately 6.8% for alpha and roughly 14% for beta chains.

The time point denotes: sample taken at primary tumor resection. Sequencing of whole RNA from tumor, nontumor lung or frozen PBMC involved no sorting. Specimen: lung tumor tissue, collected at surgery. The sequence derives from a male donor with early-stage non-small cell lung cancer. The gene calls are TRBV29-1 and TRBJ1-4; perhaps TRBD1 as D (5 bases). For the CDR3, the DNA is TGCAGCGTTGATGGGGGGGAAAAACTGTTTTTT. This codes for CSVDGGEKLFF.